Below, one TCR beta chain is given with its context. The repertoire was sequenced with immunoSEQ multiplex PCR; TCRdb's copy has only in-frame clones and lacks some. The sample shows 98,000 or so clones, roughly four fifths of them seen only once. This sample was taken from a study of control samples from healthy donors and cancer patients. Germline lookup yields CDR1 SGHRS and CDR2 YFSETQ. Trimming shortened V by 4 bases and J by 1 base, and 14 bases separated the two germline ends. The length of the CDR3 is 15 residues. V and J are TRBV5-1 and TRBJ1-1; D perhaps matches TRBD1 (6 bases). Material: blood. This TCR was sampled from a man in his fifties or sixties in good health. The chain's CDR3 is CASSRGRTANTEAFF. The CDR3 bases are TGCGCCAGCAGCCGTGGCCGGACAGCGAACACTGAAGCTTTCTTT.